These T cell receptor beta chains were read from a single sample in a study of vaccination and CD4 T cells after COVID-19. Antigens of these TCRs are unknown. TCRdb re-derived calls from the PCR reads in MiXCR, one entry per CDR3 protein. Of roughly 9,400 distinct CDR3 sequences in the sample, 60% to 70% are singletons; the top ten hold 20% to 30%. What was sequenced was CD4+ T cells from blood, cultured in vitro. The receptors originated from a human donor who had recovered from COVID-19. Each CDR3 is given without its conserved first and last residue. D genes are given only for firm matches. The listing skips clone size in some rows; elsewhere it reads once, few, many or a size class.

V gene	clone size	D gene	J gene	CDR3 protein
TRBV6-1	.	TRBD2	TRBJ2-5	ATSPLAGLSETQY
TRBV7-2	.	.	TRBJ1-2	ASSLAGANYGYT
TRBV5-1	.	TRBD1	TRBJ2-7	ASSMDRAREQY
TRBV5-1	.	TRBD1	TRBJ2-5	ASSSRGPQETQY
TRBV2	once	.	TRBJ1-1	ASKIGSQSAF
TRBV27	.	.	TRBJ2-5	ASSLGFQETQY
TRBV7-2	few	TRBD1	TRBJ1-6	ASSTGQGSSYNSPLH
TRBV7-2	medium-sized	.	TRBJ2-7	ASSPTLSYEQY
TRBV6-1	.	.	TRBJ1-2	ASRRDGNYGYT
TRBV12-3/TRBV12-4	.	.	TRBJ2-7	ASSLAGADEQY
TRBV12-3/TRBV12-4	.	.	TRBJ1-5	ASRGTGVNQPQH
TRBV6-1	.	.	TRBJ2-5	ASSEARRDETQY
TRBV20-1	.	.	TRBJ2-1	SAPGAGEQF
TRBV6-5	few	TRBD2	TRBJ2-5	ASSYSASGRAGETQY
TRBV7-8	.	.	TRBJ1-2	ASSDGGPYGYT
TRBV27	.	TRBD1	TRBJ2-5	ASSLEGDSSSIQETQY
TRBV7-8	few	TRBD2	TRBJ2-5	ASSGRAVETQY
TRBV28	.	.	TRBJ1-6	ASSSPATTGYHNSPLH
TRBV7-3	.	TRBD2	TRBJ2-5	ASSQGGSETQY
TRBV3-1	.	.	TRBJ1-1	ASSPEARGAEAF